One sample yielded the 12 T cell receptor beta chains listed below, sequenced in a study of identifying expanded T cells in peripheral blood. Clones were read by immunoSEQ multiplex PCR, and TCRdb kept only the in-frame ones, dropping some. The table records about 100,000 clones, roughly 85% of them present only once. The sequenced material came from blood. All receptors come from a person aged 18 to 70 in good health.

The chain has TRBV5-6 and TRBJ1-2; D uncertain. Looked up from germline, CDR1 is SGHDT and CDR2 is YYEEEE. Trimming took off 4 bases at V and 8 bases at J, with 12 bases between the two ends. The CDR3 is 12 residues long. The CDR3 region has the DNA TGTGCCAGCAGCCCTTCTGGGTCGGGCTACACCTTC. It translates to CASSPSGSGYTF.

V is TRBV19 and J is TRBJ1-2; a possible D gene is TRBD1 (6 bases). Trimming removed 7 bases at V and 5 bases at J, with 23 bases between. The CDR3 consists of 16 residues. CDR1 LNHDA and CDR2 SQIVND come from the germline V gene (reference sequence). The chain's CDR3 is CASTAAVGQKGYGYTF. For the CDR3, the DNA is TGTGCCAGTACCGCCGCGGTGGGACAAAAAGGATATGGCTACACCTTC.

This clone was found once. The J gene is TRBJ2-2, the V gene TRBV6-5; 9 bases are shared with TRBD2. CDR3 size: 15 residues. The germline CDR1 and CDR2 sequences are MNHEY and SVGAGI. The junction had 4 bases not matched to a gene; V was cut back by 2 bases and J by 6 bases. The CDR3 is CASSYVASGAGELFF. Written as DNA, the CDR3 is TGTGCCAGCAGTTACGTTGCTAGCGGGGCCGGGGAGCTGTTTTTT.

This chain connects TRBV7-6 to TRBJ2-2; 14 positions match TRBD2. With V trimmed by 4 bases and J by 1 base, 11 bases remained unmatched. The CDR3 loop spans 20 amino acids. The germline V gene encodes CDR1 SGHVS and CDR2 FNYEAQ. DNA for the CDR3: TGTGCCAGCAGCTCGGGACTAGCGGGGGCATTCGGGAGGAACACCGGGGAGCTGTTTTTT. It is translated as CASSSGLAGAFGRNTGELFF.

The V gene is TRBV7-9, the J gene TRBJ2-1; TRBD1 aligns across 8 bases. CDR1 is SEHNR, CDR2 FQNEAQ, per germline (reference sequence). CDR3 length: 16 amino acids. V dropped 5 bases and J dropped 7; count of bases not matched to a gene: 13. The CDR3 nucleotides are TGTGCCAGCAGCGGTAGAGGCAGGGGGCGGTGGAATGAGCAGTTCTTC. This gives the protein CASSGRGRGRWNEQFF.

V usage is TRBV5-1 and J usage is TRBJ2-3; 15 nucleotides agree with TRBD2. The CDR3 is made up of 16 amino acids. The junction had 6 bases not matched to a gene; V was cut back by 4 bases and J by 6 bases. CDR1 and CDR2 from the germline V gene are SGHRS and YFSETQ. For the CDR3, the DNA is TGCGCCAGCAGCGAAGGGACTAGCGGGGGGCAGGATACGCAGTATTTT. Encoded protein: CASSEGTSGGQDTQYF.

V gene TRBV10-1 combines with J gene TRBJ2-5; D unresolved. Germline loops: CDR1 WNHNN, CDR2 SYGVQD (reference sequence). Trimming cost V 2 bases and J 5 bases, with 9 bases left between them. CDR3 length equals 13 residues. The CDR3 nucleotides read TGCGCCAGCAGTGAGCCCGGGTGGGAGACCCAGTACTTC. This sequence encodes CASSEPGWETQYF.

The gene calls are TRBV30 and TRBJ1-1, with 9 bases matching TRBD1. After removal of 2 bases from V and 1 base from J, the junction contained 5 bases not matched to a gene. Germline CDR1 is GTSNPN and CDR2 is SVGIG (reference sequence). The CDR3 covers 15 residues. The CDR3 DNA sequence: TGTGCCTGGAGTCTACGGGGACAGGGGAACACTGAAGCTTTCTTT. Its translation: CAWSLRGQGNTEAFF.

The CDR3 region is CASTGTGDTGELFF. The CDR3 bases are TGTGCCAGCACCGGCACAGGAGACACCGGGGAGCTGTTTTTT. This chain uses TRBV6-5 with TRBJ2-2, with D possibly TRBD1 on 5 matching bases. Trimming stripped 7 bases from V and 3 bases from J, with 12 bases between. The CDR3 runs to 14 residues. Germline values: CDR1 MNHEY, CDR2 SVGAGI.

This clone was recorded a few times. J is TRBJ2-2 and V is TRBV7-2, with 7 bases matching TRBD2. V was clipped by 5 bases and J by 5 bases; unmatched bases: 5. Germline CDR1 is SGHTA and CDR2 is FQGNSA. The CDR3 totals 14 residues. DNA of the CDR3: TGTGCCAGCAGCGCTAGCGGAATTACCGGGGAGCTGTTTTTT. Protein: CASSASGITGELFF.

This sequence joins TRBV28 and TRBJ1-3, with 8 nucleotides matching TRBD1. Germline CDR1 reads MDHEN; CDR2 reads SYDVKM. The V gene end was trimmed by 7 bases and the J gene end by 0 bases; junction bases not matched to a gene: 5. The CDR3 totals 15 residues. CDR3 amino acids: CASTPGQGSGNTIYF. DNA of the CDR3: TGTGCCAGCACCCCCGGACAGGGCTCTGGAAACACCATATATTTT.

This clone has only a few counts. V is TRBV29-1 and J is TRBJ1-1, with D uncertain. This CDR3 is built from 12 residues. V was shortened by 4 bases and J by 2 bases, with 8 bases between the two germline ends. From germline, CDR1 is SQVTM and CDR2 ANQGSEA. CDR3 region: CSVASGNTEAFF. Written as DNA, the CDR3 is TGCAGCGTTGCTTCGGGTAACACTGAAGCTTTCTTT.